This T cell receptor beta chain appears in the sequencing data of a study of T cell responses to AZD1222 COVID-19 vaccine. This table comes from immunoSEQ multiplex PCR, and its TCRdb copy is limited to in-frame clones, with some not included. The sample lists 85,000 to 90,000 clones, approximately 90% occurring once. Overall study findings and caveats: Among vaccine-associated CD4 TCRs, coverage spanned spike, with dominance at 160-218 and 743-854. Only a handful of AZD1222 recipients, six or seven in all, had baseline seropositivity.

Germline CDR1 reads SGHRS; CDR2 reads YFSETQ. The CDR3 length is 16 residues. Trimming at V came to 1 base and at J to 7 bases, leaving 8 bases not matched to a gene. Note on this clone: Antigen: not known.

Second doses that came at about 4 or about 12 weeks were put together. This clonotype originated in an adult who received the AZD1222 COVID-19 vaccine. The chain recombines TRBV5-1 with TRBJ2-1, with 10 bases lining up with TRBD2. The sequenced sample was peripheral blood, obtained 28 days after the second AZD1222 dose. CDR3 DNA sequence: TGCGCCAGCAGCTTGTTGCTAGCGGGGGCTCGGAATGAGCAGTTCTTC. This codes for CASSLLLAGARNEQFF.